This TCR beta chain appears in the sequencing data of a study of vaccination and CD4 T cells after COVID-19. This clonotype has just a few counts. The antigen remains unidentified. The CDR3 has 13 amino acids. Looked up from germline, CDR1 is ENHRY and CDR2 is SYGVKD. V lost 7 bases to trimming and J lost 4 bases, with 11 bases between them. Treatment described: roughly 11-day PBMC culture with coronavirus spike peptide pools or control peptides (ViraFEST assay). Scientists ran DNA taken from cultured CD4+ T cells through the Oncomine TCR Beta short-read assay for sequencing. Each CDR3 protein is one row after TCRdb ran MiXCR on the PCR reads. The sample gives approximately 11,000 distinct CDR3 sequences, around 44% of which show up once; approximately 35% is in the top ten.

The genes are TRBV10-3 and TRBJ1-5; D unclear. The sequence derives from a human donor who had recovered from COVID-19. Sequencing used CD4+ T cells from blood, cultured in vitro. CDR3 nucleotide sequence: TGTGCCATCACGACGGATGCTAATCAGCCCCAGCATTTT. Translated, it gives CAITTDANQPQHF.